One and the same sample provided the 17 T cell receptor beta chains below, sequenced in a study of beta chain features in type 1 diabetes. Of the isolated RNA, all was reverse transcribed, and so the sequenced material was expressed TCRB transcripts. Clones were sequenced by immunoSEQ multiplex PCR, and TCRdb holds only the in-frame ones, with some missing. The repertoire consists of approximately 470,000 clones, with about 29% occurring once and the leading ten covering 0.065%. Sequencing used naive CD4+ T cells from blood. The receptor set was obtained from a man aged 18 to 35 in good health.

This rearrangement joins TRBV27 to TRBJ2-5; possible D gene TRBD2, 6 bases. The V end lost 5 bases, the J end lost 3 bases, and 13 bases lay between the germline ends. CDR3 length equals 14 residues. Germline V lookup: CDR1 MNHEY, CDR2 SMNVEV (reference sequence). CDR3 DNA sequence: TGTGCCAGCAGTCGTCTGGGACTTAAAGAGACCCAGTACTTC. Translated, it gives CASSRLGLKETQYF.

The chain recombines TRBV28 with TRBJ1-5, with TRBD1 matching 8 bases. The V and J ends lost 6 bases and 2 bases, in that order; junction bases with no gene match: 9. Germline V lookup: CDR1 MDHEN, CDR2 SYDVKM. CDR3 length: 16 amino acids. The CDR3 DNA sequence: TGTGCCAGCAGGGCCCGACAGGGGATGGGCAATCAGCCCCAGCATTTT. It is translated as CASRARQGMGNQPQHF.

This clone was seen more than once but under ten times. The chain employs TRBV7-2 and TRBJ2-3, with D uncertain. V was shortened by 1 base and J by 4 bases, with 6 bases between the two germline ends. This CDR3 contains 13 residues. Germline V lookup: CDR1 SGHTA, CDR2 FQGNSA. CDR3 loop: CASSLVGSDTQYF. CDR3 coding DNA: TGTGCCAGCAGCTTAGTAGGATCAGATACGCAGTATTTT.

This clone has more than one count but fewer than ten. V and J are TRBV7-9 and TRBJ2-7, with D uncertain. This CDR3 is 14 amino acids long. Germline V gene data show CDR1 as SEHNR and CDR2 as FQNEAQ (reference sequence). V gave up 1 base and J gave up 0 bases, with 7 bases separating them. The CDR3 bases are TGTGCCAGCAGCTTAGATACGAACTCCTACGAGCAGTACTTC. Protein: CASSLDTNSYEQYF.

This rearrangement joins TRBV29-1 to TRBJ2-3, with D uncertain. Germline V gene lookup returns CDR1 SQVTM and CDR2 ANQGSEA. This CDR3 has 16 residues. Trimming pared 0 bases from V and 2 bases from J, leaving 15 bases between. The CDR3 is CSVEDRRNGPTDTQYF. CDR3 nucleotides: TGCAGCGTTGAAGATCGGCGCAACGGCCCCACAGATACGCAGTATTTT.

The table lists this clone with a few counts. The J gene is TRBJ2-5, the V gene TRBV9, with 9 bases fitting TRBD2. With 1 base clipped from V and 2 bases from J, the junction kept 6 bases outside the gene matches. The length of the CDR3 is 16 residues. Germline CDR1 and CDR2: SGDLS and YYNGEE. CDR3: CASSVSETSGQETQYF. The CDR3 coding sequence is TGTGCCAGCAGCGTATCTGAGACTAGCGGACAAGAGACCCAGTACTTC. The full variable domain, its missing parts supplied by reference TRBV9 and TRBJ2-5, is DSGVTQTPKHLITATGQRVTLRCSPRSGDLSVYWYQQSLDQGLQFLIQYYNGEERAKGNILERFSAQQFPDLHSELNLSSLELGDSALYFCASSVSETSGQETQYFGPGTRLLVL.

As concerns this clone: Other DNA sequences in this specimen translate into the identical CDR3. The CDR3 DNA sequence: TGCGCCAGCAGCTTGGTAGCGAACACCGGGGAGCTGTTTTTT. Protein sequence: CASSLVANTGELFF. The chain uses TRBV5-1 and TRBJ2-2; the D is unclear. CDR1 is SGHRS, CDR2 YFSETQ, per germline. V lost 0 bases, J lost 0 bases, and 3 bases lay in between. CDR3 size: 14 residues.

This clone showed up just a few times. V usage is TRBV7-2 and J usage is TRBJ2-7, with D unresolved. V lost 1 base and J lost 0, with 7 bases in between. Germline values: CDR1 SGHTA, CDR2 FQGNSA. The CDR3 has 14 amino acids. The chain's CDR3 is CASSLDAASYEQYF. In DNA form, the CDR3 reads TGTGCCAGCAGCTTAGACGCGGCCTCCTACGAGCAGTACTTC.

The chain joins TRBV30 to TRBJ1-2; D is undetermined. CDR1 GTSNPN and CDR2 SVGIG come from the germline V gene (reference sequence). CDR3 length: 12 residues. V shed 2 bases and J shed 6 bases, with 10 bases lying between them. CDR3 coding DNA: TGTGCCTGGAGTAGGCAGGTCCATGGCTACACCTTC. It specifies CAWSRQVHGYTF.

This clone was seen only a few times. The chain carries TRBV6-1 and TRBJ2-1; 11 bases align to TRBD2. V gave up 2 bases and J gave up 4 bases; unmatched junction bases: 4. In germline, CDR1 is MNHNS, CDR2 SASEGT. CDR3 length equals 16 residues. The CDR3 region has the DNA TGTGCCAGCAGTGAATATGGGACTAGCGGTTACAATGAGCAGTTCTTC. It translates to CASSEYGTSGYNEQFF.

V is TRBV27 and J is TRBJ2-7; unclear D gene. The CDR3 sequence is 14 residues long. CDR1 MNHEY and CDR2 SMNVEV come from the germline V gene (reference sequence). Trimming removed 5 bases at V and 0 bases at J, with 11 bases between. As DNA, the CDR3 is TGTGCCAGCAGTAAAGGGCACAGCTCCTACGAGCAGTACTTC. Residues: CASSKGHSSYEQYF.

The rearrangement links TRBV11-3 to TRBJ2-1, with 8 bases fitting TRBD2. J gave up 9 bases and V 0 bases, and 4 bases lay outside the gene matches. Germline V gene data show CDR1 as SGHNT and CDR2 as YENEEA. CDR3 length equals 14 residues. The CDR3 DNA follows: TGTGCCAGCAGCTTAGAAGCGGGAGCATCTGAGCAGTTCTTC. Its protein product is CASSLEAGASEQFF.

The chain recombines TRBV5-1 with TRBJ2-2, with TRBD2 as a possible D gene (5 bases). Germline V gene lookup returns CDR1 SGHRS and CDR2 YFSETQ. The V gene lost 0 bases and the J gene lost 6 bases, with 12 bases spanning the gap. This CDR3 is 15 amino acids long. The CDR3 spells CASSLVTPGSGELFF. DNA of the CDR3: TGCGCCAGCAGCTTGGTGACCCCGGGGTCCGGGGAGCTGTTTTTT.

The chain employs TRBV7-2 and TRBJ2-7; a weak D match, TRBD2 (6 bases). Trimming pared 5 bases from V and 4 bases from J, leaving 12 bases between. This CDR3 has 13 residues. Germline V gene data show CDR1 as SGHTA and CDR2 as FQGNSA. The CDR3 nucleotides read TGTGCCAGCAGCCAGGGACTCGAATACGAGCAGTACTTC. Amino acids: CASSQGLEYEQYF.

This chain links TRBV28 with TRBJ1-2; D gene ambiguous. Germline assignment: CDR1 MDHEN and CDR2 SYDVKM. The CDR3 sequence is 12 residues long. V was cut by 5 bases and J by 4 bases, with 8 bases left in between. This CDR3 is CASSTARYGYTF. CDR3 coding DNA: TGTGCCAGCAGTACAGCTCGCTATGGCTACACCTTC.

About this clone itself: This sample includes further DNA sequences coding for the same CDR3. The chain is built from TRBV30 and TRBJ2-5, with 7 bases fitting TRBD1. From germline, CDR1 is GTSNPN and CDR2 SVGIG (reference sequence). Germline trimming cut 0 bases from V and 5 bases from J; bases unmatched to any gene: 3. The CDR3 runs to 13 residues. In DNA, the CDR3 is TGTGCCTGGAGTGTACGCAGGGGGGAGACCCAGTACTTC. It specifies CAWSVRRGETQYF.

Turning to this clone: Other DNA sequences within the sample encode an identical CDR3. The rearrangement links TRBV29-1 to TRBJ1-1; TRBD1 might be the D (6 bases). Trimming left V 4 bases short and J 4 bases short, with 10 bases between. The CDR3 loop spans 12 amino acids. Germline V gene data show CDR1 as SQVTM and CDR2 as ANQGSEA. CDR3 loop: CSVVRGGTEAFF. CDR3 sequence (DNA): TGCAGCGTTGTAAGGGGGGGCACTGAAGCTTTCTTT.